This T cell receptor beta chain is drawn from a study of blood T cells in healthy people across ages. Alongside a J-beta primer mix, a sample-barcoded 5' primer served in a second PCR lasting about 6 to 12 cycles. One entry per CDR3 protein results from TCRdb running MiXCR on the 5' RACE reads. The sample has 700,000 to 1,000,000 distinct CDR3 sequences; around 42% are singletons. Donors were healthy Caucasian individuals from Russia aged roughly 6 to 95. V was pared by 6 bases and J by 4 bases, with 21 bases between. The length of the CDR3 is 15 residues. CDR1 and CDR2 from the germline V gene are DFQATT and SNEGSKA (reference sequence). Only a few counts were recorded for this clonotype. The antigen is unknown. Findings and limits, study-wide: Both naive CD4+ cell counts and diversity were greater in long-lived donors than in aged donors. Unsorted PBMCs prevented conclusive naive versus antigen-experienced comparison. Older age coincided with a roughly linear decline in TCR beta diversity per million T cells.

The J gene is TRBJ2-5, the V gene TRBV20-1, with a tentative D call TRBD2 (7 bases). Input material: blood. The TCR was taken from a man in his sixties in good health. Here the CDR3 reads CSADGLRGGGETQYF. DNA for the CDR3: TGCAGTGCCGACGGGTTAAGGGGAGGGGGAGAGACCCAGTACTTC.